A selection of T cell receptor beta chains follows, all from one sample in a study of a mutant IDH1 vaccine in newly diagnosed glioma. These receptors' targets are unknown. Only in-frame clones appear in the TCRdb table, and some are missing; sequencing was by immunoSEQ multiplex PCR. The sample has fewer than 45,000 clones; around 76% are singletons. The sequencing here drew on PBMCs, taken from a glioma patient whose treatment included an IDH1 peptide vaccine. The source of these receptors is a woman between 40 and 50 years old with glioma. Some clones in this sample may be carry-over from other donors' samples. Each CDR3 is given with its conserved first and last residue. A D gene is named only where the DNA matches it firmly. Clone size is stated in some rows and not others, as once, few, many or a class when expanded.

abundance: -
d_gene: -
v_gene: TRBV18
j_gene: TRBJ1-1
CDR3aa: CASSPSISEAFF
CDR3nt: TGTGCCAGCTCACCGTCTATTAGTGAAGCTTTCTTT

abundance: -
d_gene: -
v_gene: TRBV7-9
j_gene: TRBJ2-3
CDR3aa: CASSLDTLTDTQYF
CDR3nt: TGTGCCAGCAGCTTAGACACCCTCACAGATACGCAGTATTTT

abundance: -
d_gene: TRBD1
v_gene: TRBV29-1
j_gene: TRBJ2-7
CDR3aa: CSVGGGQGAEQYF
CDR3nt: TGCAGCGTTGGGGGGGGACAGGGAGCCGAGCAGTACTTC

abundance: once
d_gene: TRBD1
v_gene: TRBV28
j_gene: TRBJ1-5
CDR3aa: CASIGDSIRNQPQHF
CDR3nt: TGTGCCAGCATCGGGGACAGTATCCGCAATCAGCCCCAGCATTTT

abundance: -
d_gene: -
v_gene: TRBV7-2
j_gene: TRBJ1-2
CDR3aa: CASSSPPNYGYTF
CDR3nt: TGTGCCAGCAGCTCCCCTCCTAACTATGGCTACACCTTC

abundance: -
d_gene: -
v_gene: TRBV19
j_gene: TRBJ1-1
CDR3aa: CASSIMWNTEAFF
CDR3nt: TGTGCCAGTAGTATCATGTGGAACACTGAAGCTTTCTTT

abundance: -
d_gene: -
v_gene: TRBV4-1
j_gene: TRBJ2-7
CDR3aa: CASSQGPYEQYF
CDR3nt: TGCGCCAGCAGCCAAGGTCCCTACGAGCAGTACTTC

abundance: -
d_gene: -
v_gene: TRBV7-8
j_gene: TRBJ1-2
CDR3aa: CASSFGRGYGYTF
CDR3nt: TGTGCCAGCAGCTTTGGGAGGGGCTATGGCTACACCTTC

abundance: -
d_gene: TRBD1
v_gene: TRBV6-5
j_gene: TRBJ1-1
CDR3aa: CASSYSRGHGVTEAFF
CDR3nt: TGTGCCAGCAGTTACTCAAGGGGGCATGGTGTAACTGAAGCTTTCTTT

abundance: -
d_gene: TRBD2
v_gene: TRBV9
j_gene: TRBJ2-3
CDR3aa: CASSAYGLAGSTDTQYF
CDR3nt: TGTGCCAGCAGCGCCTATGGACTAGCGGGGAGCACAGATACGCAGTATTTT

abundance: -
d_gene: -
v_gene: TRBV6-6
j_gene: TRBJ2-5
CDR3aa: CASSPYSGRGETQYF
CDR3nt: TGTGCCAGCAGTCCCTACTCAGGGAGAGGAGAGACCCAGTACTTC

abundance: -
d_gene: TRBD1
v_gene: TRBV7-2
j_gene: TRBJ1-2
CDR3aa: CASSRGRQGINYGYTF
CDR3nt: TGTGCCAGCAGCCGGGGACGACAGGGGATTAACTATGGCTACACCTTC

abundance: -
d_gene: TRBD1
v_gene: TRBV5-6
j_gene: TRBJ2-3
CDR3aa: CASSPFSGTVVYF
CDR3nt: TGTGCCAGCAGCCCTTTTTCCGGGACAGTAGTTTATTTT

abundance: -
d_gene: -
v_gene: TRBV10-3
j_gene: TRBJ2-5
CDR3aa: CAISVGGGETQYF
CDR3nt: TGTGCCATCAGTGTAGGGGGAGGGGAGACCCAGTACTTC

abundance: -
d_gene: -
v_gene: TRBV5-6
j_gene: TRBJ1-6
CDR3aa: CASSSGRRNSPLHF
CDR3nt: TGTGCCAGCAGCTCAGGCCGGAGGAATTCACCCCTCCACTTT

abundance: -
d_gene: -
v_gene: TRBV29-1
j_gene: TRBJ1-2
CDR3aa: CSAERDRYGYTF
CDR3nt: TGCAGCGCCGAGAGGGACCGCTATGGCTACACCTTC

abundance: -
d_gene: -
v_gene: TRBV5-4
j_gene: TRBJ2-7
CDR3aa: CASSLIVSGDEQYF
CDR3nt: TGTGCCAGCAGCTTGATCGTGTCTGGTGACGAGCAGTACTTC

abundance: -
d_gene: -
v_gene: TRBV10-3
j_gene: TRBJ1-5
CDR3aa: CAISLGDQPQHF
CDR3nt: TGTGCCATCAGTCTCGGGGACCAGCCCCAGCATTTT

abundance: -
d_gene: -
v_gene: TRBV13
j_gene: TRBJ2-7
CDR3aa: CASSLGEREVVYEQYF
CDR3nt: TGTGCCAGCAGCTTAGGGGAGAGGGAAGTCGTCTACGAGCAGTACTTC

abundance: few
d_gene: -
v_gene: TRBV5-5
j_gene: TRBJ1-2
CDR3aa: CASSPASSYGYTF
CDR3nt: TGTGCCAGCAGCCCTGCCTCTTCCTATGGCTACACCTTC

abundance: -
d_gene: TRBD1
v_gene: TRBV28
j_gene: TRBJ2-5
CDR3aa: CASSLYGGQKETQYF
CDR3nt: TGTGCCAGCAGTTTATATGGGGGACAGAAAGAGACCCAGTACTTC

abundance: -
d_gene: -
v_gene: TRBV4-3
j_gene: TRBJ2-3
CDR3aa: CASSQDGAERQYF
CDR3nt: TGCGCCAGCAGCCAAGATGGGGCGGAGCGGCAGTATTTT

abundance: -
d_gene: TRBD2
v_gene: TRBV7-3
j_gene: TRBJ2-3
CDR3aa: CASSLGLAGGTDTQYF
CDR3nt: TGTGCCAGCAGCTTAGGACTAGCGGGGGGCACAGATACGCAGTATTTT

abundance: -
d_gene: -
v_gene: TRBV15
j_gene: TRBJ1-5
CDR3aa: CATSRDGRDNQPQHF
CDR3nt: TGTGCCACCAGCAGAGATGGACGGGACAATCAGCCCCAGCATTTT

abundance: -
d_gene: -
v_gene: TRBV4-2
j_gene: TRBJ2-7
CDR3aa: CASSYLSGSSYEQYF
CDR3nt: TGTGCCAGCAGCTACCTTAGTGGAAGTTCCTACGAGCAGTACTTC

abundance: few
d_gene: -
v_gene: TRBV7-2
j_gene: TRBJ2-7
CDR3aa: CASRGGGGPLTEQYF
CDR3nt: TGTGCCAGCAGGGGAGGAGGGGGGCCCCTCACCGAGCAGTACTTC

abundance: -
d_gene: -
v_gene: TRBV29-1
j_gene: TRBJ2-1
CDR3aa: CSVEDLREGQFF
CDR3nt: TGCAGCGTTGAAGATCTTCGAGAGGGTCAGTTCTTC

abundance: -
d_gene: -
v_gene: TRBV6-5
j_gene: TRBJ2-7
CDR3aa: CASSYGRRGGEQYF
CDR3nt: TGTGCCAGCAGTTACGGGAGAAGGGGAGGCGAGCAGTACTTC

abundance: -
d_gene: -
v_gene: TRBV4-3
j_gene: TRBJ2-3
CDR3aa: CASSQDRYTDTQYF
CDR3nt: TGCGCCAGCAGCCAAGATAGATACACAGATACGCAGTATTTT

abundance: -
d_gene: -
v_gene: TRBV6-6
j_gene: TRBJ1-5
CDR3aa: CASSTDNNQPQHF
CDR3nt: TGTGCCAGCAGCACAGACAACAATCAGCCCCAGCATTTT

abundance: once
d_gene: -
v_gene: TRBV7-2
j_gene: TRBJ1-2
CDR3aa: CASSYTGQPYGYTF
CDR3nt: TGTGCCAGCAGCTACACAGGACAGCCCTATGGCTACACCTTC

abundance: -
d_gene: TRBD2
v_gene: TRBV7-6
j_gene: TRBJ2-7
CDR3aa: CASSLRRGGTREQYF
CDR3nt: TGTGCCAGCAGCTTAAGGCGGGGGGGGACGCGGGAGCAGTACTTC

abundance: -
d_gene: TRBD1
v_gene: TRBV18
j_gene: TRBJ1-2
CDR3aa: CASSQQGENYGYTF
CDR3nt: TGTGCCAGCTCGCAACAGGGGGAGAACTATGGCTACACCTTC

abundance: -
d_gene: -
v_gene: TRBV7-6
j_gene: TRBJ2-2
CDR3aa: CASSSLASGELFF
CDR3nt: TGTGCCAGCAGCTCCCTAGCGTCCGGGGAGCTGTTTTTT

abundance: -
d_gene: -
v_gene: TRBV7-8
j_gene: TRBJ1-1
CDR3aa: CASSDPGTGWNTEAFF
CDR3nt: TGTGCCAGCAGCGACCCCGGGACCGGATGGAACACTGAAGCTTTCTTT

abundance: -
d_gene: TRBD2
v_gene: TRBV18
j_gene: TRBJ2-7
CDR3aa: CASSARGGALPEQYF
CDR3nt: TGTGCCAGCTCGGCCCGGGGAGGGGCTCTCCCCGAGCAGTACTTC

abundance: -
d_gene: TRBD1
v_gene: TRBV7-3
j_gene: TRBJ1-2
CDR3aa: CASSSSPGGAGGYTF
CDR3nt: TGTGCCAGCTCCTCAAGCCCAGGGGGAGCTGGAGGCTACACCTTC

abundance: -
d_gene: -
v_gene: TRBV6-6
j_gene: TRBJ2-7
CDR3aa: CASSGTGRGTYEQYF
CDR3nt: TGTGCCAGCAGTGGAACGGGACGAGGGACCTACGAGCAGTACTTC

abundance: -
d_gene: -
v_gene: TRBV4-3
j_gene: TRBJ2-1
CDR3aa: CASSQDGGTYNEQFF
CDR3nt: TGCGCCAGCAGCCAAGATGGGGGGACCTACAATGAGCAGTTCTTC

abundance: -
d_gene: -
v_gene: TRBV15
j_gene: TRBJ1-1
CDR3aa: CASGTPDTEAFF
CDR3nt: TGTGCCAGTGGGACACCCGACACTGAAGCTTTCTTT

abundance: few
d_gene: -
v_gene: TRBV20-1
j_gene: TRBJ1-3
CDR3aa: CSAGENTIYF
CDR3nt: TGCAGTGCCGGGGAGAACACCATATATTTT

abundance: -
d_gene: -
v_gene: TRBV2
j_gene: TRBJ1-5
CDR3aa: CASSSRMEEPQHF
CDR3nt: TGTGCCAGCAGTTCGCGGATGGAGGAGCCCCAGCATTTT

abundance: -
d_gene: -
v_gene: TRBV7-9
j_gene: TRBJ2-1
CDR3aa: CASSPRTDSSYNEQFF
CDR3nt: TGTGCCAGCAGCCCCCGGACGGACAGCAGTTACAATGAGCAGTTCTTC

abundance: -
d_gene: TRBD2
v_gene: TRBV19
j_gene: TRBJ2-3
CDR3aa: CATNNWAGGADTQYF
CDR3nt: TGTGCCACCAACAACTGGGCGGGAGGTGCAGATACGCAGTATTTT

abundance: few
d_gene: -
v_gene: TRBV29-1
j_gene: TRBJ2-7
CDR3aa: CSVEVSGGSYEQYF
CDR3nt: TGCAGCGTTGAAGTTTCCGGGGGATCCTACGAGCAGTACTTC

abundance: -
d_gene: -
v_gene: TRBV12-1
j_gene: TRBJ2-7
CDR3aa: CASSFALAGPGTYEQYF
CDR3nt: TGTGCCAGCAGCTTTGCCTTAGCGGGCCCAGGGACCTACGAGCAGTACTTC

abundance: -
d_gene: TRBD1
v_gene: TRBV19
j_gene: TRBJ1-4
CDR3aa: CASKRQGYDEKLFF
CDR3nt: TGTGCCAGTAAACGACAGGGTTATGATGAAAAACTGTTTTTT

abundance: few
d_gene: TRBD1
v_gene: TRBV7-9
j_gene: TRBJ1-6
CDR3aa: CASSLGTVDSPLHF
CDR3nt: TGTGCCAGCAGCCTCGGGACAGTAGATTCACCCCTCCACTTT

abundance: few
d_gene: -
v_gene: TRBV4-3
j_gene: TRBJ1-5
CDR3aa: CASSQDRDHYQPQHF
CDR3nt: TGCGCCAGCAGCCAAGATAGGGACCATTATCAGCCCCAGCATTTT